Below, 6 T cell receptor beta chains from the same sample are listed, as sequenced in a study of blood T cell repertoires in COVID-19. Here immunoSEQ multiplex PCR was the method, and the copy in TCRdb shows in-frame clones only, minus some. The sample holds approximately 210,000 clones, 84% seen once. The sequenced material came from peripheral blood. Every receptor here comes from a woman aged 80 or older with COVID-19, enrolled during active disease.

The CDR3 loop reads CASSLEGGDTEAFF. The CDR3, as DNA: TGTGCCAGCTCATTGGAGGGAGGTGACACTGAAGCTTTCTTT. This rearrangement joins TRBV18 to TRBJ1-1; D gene ambiguous. Germline-derived CDR1 and CDR2 are KGHSH and LQKENI. V lost 5 bases, J lost 3 bases, and 13 bases lay in between. This CDR3 contains 14 residues. The entire variable domain, with the rest obtained from reference TRBV18 and TRBJ1-1, is as follows: NAGVMQNPRHLVRRRGQEARLRCSPMKGHSHVYWYRQLPEEGLKFMVYLQKENIIDESGMPKERFSAEFPKEGPSILRIQQVVRGDSAAYFCASSLEGGDTEAFFGQGTRLTVV.

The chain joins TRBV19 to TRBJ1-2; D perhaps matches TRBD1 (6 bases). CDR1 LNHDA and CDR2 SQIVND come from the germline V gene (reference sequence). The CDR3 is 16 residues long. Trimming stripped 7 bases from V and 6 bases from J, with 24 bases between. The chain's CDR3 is CASTSSEAGEMDGYTF. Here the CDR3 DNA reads TGTGCCAGTACATCTTCTGAAGCAGGGGAGATGGATGGCTACACCTTC.

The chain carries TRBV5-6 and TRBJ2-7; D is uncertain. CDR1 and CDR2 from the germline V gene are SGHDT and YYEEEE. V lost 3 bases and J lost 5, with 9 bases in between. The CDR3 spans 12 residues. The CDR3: CASSSSSHEQYV. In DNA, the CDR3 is TGTGCCAGCAGCTCCAGTTCCCACGAGCAGTACGTC.

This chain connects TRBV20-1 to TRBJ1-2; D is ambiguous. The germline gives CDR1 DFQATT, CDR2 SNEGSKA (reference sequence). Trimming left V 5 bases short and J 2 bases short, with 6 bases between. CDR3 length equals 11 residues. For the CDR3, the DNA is TGCAGTGCTTCGCGCAACTATGGCTACACCTTC. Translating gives CSASRNYGYTF.

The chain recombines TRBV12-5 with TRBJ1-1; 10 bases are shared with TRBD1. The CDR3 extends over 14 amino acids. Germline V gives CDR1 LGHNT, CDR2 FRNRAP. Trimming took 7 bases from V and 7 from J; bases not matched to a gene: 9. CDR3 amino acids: CASARQGARGEAFF. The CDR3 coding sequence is TGTGCTAGTGCTAGACAGGGGGCGCGGGGTGAAGCTTTCTTT.

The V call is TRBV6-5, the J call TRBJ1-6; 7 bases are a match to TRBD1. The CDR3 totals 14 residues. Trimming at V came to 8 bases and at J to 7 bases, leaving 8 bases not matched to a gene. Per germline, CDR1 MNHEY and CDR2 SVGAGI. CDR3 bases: TGTGCCAGCGCCAGGGAGACAGGGAATTCACCCCTCCACTTT. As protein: CASARETGNSPLHF.